Listed below are T cell receptor beta chains from one sample, sequenced in a study of shared clonotypes between healthy human individuals. This table comes from immunoSEQ multiplex PCR, and its TCRdb copy is limited to in-frame clones, with some not included. Among approximately 2.4 million clones listed, more than 90% were seen once. Sequencing used naive CD4+ T cells sorted from blood. These receptors all stem from a young man in good health. The CDR3 runs from the conserved cysteine through the conserved F or W. Each record gives: D gene, CDR3 length, J gene, clone size, V gene, CDR3 DNA, CDR3 protein. D genes are given only for firm matches. Clone size is not always given. Where it is, it says once, few, many or a class for expanded clones.

d_call: TRBD1
cdr3_length: 16
j_call: TRBJ1-6
clone_size: .
v_call: TRBV19
cdr3_nt: TGTGCCAGTAGTACAACGGGGACAGGGTACAATTCACCCCTCCACTTT
cdr3_aa: CASSTTGTGYNSPLHF

d_call: .
cdr3_length: 11
j_call: TRBJ1-1
clone_size: .
v_call: TRBV6-5
cdr3_nt: TGTGCCAGCAGTTACTCCAGTGAAGCTTTCTTT
cdr3_aa: CASSYSSEAFF

d_call: .
cdr3_length: 16
j_call: TRBJ2-1
clone_size: once
v_call: TRBV30
cdr3_nt: TGTGCCTGGAGTAACGGGGGAAAGAGCTCCTACAATGAGCAGTTCTTC
cdr3_aa: CAWSNGGKSSYNEQFF

d_call: TRBD1
cdr3_length: 14
j_call: TRBJ1-1
clone_size: .
v_call: TRBV7-9
cdr3_nt: TGTGCCAGCTTACCGGGACAGAGTTACACTGAAGCTTTCTTT
cdr3_aa: CASLPGQSYTEAFF

d_call: TRBD2
cdr3_length: 15
j_call: TRBJ2-3
clone_size: .
v_call: TRBV30
cdr3_nt: TGTGCCTGGAGTGCGGGAGGGGTGGGCACAGATACGCAGTATTTT
cdr3_aa: CAWSAGGVGTDTQYF

d_call: .
cdr3_length: 14
j_call: TRBJ1-5
clone_size: .
v_call: TRBV28
cdr3_nt: TGTGCCAGCAGCCAGGCATATAGCAATCAGCCCCAGCATTTT
cdr3_aa: CASSQAYSNQPQHF

d_call: .
cdr3_length: 14
j_call: TRBJ1-6
clone_size: .
v_call: TRBV7-3
cdr3_nt: TGTGCCAGCAGCTTAGGACAGCCGAATTCACCCCTCCACTTT
cdr3_aa: CASSLGQPNSPLHF

d_call: TRBD1
cdr3_length: 16
j_call: TRBJ2-5
clone_size: .
v_call: TRBV5-1
cdr3_nt: TGCGCCAGCAGCTACAAGCGACAGGGTACGAAAGAGACCCAGTACTTC
cdr3_aa: CASSYKRQGTKETQYF

d_call: .
cdr3_length: 16
j_call: TRBJ2-3
clone_size: .
v_call: TRBV19
cdr3_nt: TGTGCCAGTAGTTCCCCGGGGGCCACAGTGGGAGATACGCAGTATTTT
cdr3_aa: CASSSPGATVGDTQYF

d_call: .
cdr3_length: 12
j_call: TRBJ1-4
clone_size: .
v_call: TRBV5-6
cdr3_nt: TGTGCCAGCAGTACCCGGGGCAACCTACTGTTTTTT
cdr3_aa: CASSTRGNLLFF

d_call: TRBD2
cdr3_length: 14
j_call: TRBJ2-5
clone_size: .
v_call: TRBV19
cdr3_nt: TGTGCCAGTAGTATAGCGGCTAGCGGAGAGACCCAGTACTTC
cdr3_aa: CASSIAASGETQYF

d_call: TRBD1
cdr3_length: 14
j_call: TRBJ2-5
clone_size: once
v_call: TRBV5-4
cdr3_nt: TGTGCCAGCAGTTTAGACAGGGGACAAGAGACCCAGTACTTC
cdr3_aa: CASSLDRGQETQYF

d_call: .
cdr3_length: 15
j_call: TRBJ2-7
clone_size: .
v_call: TRBV30
cdr3_nt: TGTGCCTGGAGTGTTGCCGACAGAGGCCCCTACGAGCAGTACTTC
cdr3_aa: CAWSVADRGPYEQYF

d_call: TRBD2
cdr3_length: 16
j_call: TRBJ2-7
clone_size: .
v_call: TRBV4-1
cdr3_nt: TGCGCCAGCAGCCAAGGAGGCGGGGGGAACTCCTACGAGCAGTACTTC
cdr3_aa: CASSQGGGGNSYEQYF

d_call: TRBD1
cdr3_length: 14
j_call: TRBJ1-1
clone_size: .
v_call: TRBV10-2
cdr3_nt: TGCGCCAGCATGGGGACAGGGGGCGCGATTGAAGCTTTCTTT
cdr3_aa: CASMGTGGAIEAFF

d_call: TRBD1
cdr3_length: 14
j_call: TRBJ2-3
clone_size: .
v_call: TRBV6-1
cdr3_nt: TGTGCCAGCAGGGACAGGGGTGGGACAGATACGCAGTATTTT
cdr3_aa: CASRDRGGTDTQYF

d_call: .
cdr3_length: 13
j_call: TRBJ1-2
clone_size: .
v_call: TRBV2
cdr3_nt: TGTGCCAACCAAAAGGTCGAGTACTATGGCTACACCTTC
cdr3_aa: CANQKVEYYGYTF

d_call: .
cdr3_length: 13
j_call: TRBJ2-1
clone_size: .
v_call: TRBV11-1
cdr3_nt: TGTGCCAGCAGCTTAGGGGCGAAAGGGGAGCAGTTCTTC
cdr3_aa: CASSLGAKGEQFF

d_call: .
cdr3_length: 13
j_call: TRBJ1-5
clone_size: .
v_call: TRBV7-6
cdr3_nt: TGTGCCAGCAGCTTAGCGGGTAATAGTAACCAGCATTTT
cdr3_aa: CASSLAGNSNQHF

d_call: TRBD1
cdr3_length: 14
j_call: TRBJ1-6
clone_size: .
v_call: TRBV27
cdr3_nt: TGTGCCAGCAGTTACGGGACAGTGGGCTCACCCCTCCACTTT
cdr3_aa: CASSYGTVGSPLHF

d_call: .
cdr3_length: 12
j_call: TRBJ2-1
clone_size: .
v_call: TRBV7-2
cdr3_nt: TGTGCCAGCAGATGGGGGTTTAATGAGCAGTTCTTC
cdr3_aa: CASRWGFNEQFF

d_call: TRBD2
cdr3_length: 15
j_call: TRBJ2-1
clone_size: .
v_call: TRBV7-6
cdr3_nt: TGTGCCAGCAGCCAAAGCGGGGGGCCGGGCAATGAGCAGTTCTTC
cdr3_aa: CASSQSGGPGNEQFF

d_call: .
cdr3_length: 13
j_call: TRBJ1-5
clone_size: .
v_call: TRBV4-3
cdr3_nt: TGCGCCAGCAGCCAAGAGGCGGGACAGCCCCAGCATTTT
cdr3_aa: CASSQEAGQPQHF

d_call: .
cdr3_length: 14
j_call: TRBJ2-7
clone_size: once
v_call: TRBV30
cdr3_nt: TGTGCCTGGAGTGTGCCAGGGACGATCTACGAGCAGTACTTC
cdr3_aa: CAWSVPGTIYEQYF

d_call: .
cdr3_length: 13
j_call: TRBJ1-5
clone_size: .
v_call: TRBV7-6
cdr3_nt: TGTGCCAGCAGCTTATTCCATAATCAGCCCCAGCATTTT
cdr3_aa: CASSLFHNQPQHF

d_call: .
cdr3_length: 13
j_call: TRBJ2-7
clone_size: .
v_call: TRBV28
cdr3_nt: TGTGCCAGCAGAAAGCCGACGACTTCCGTACAGTACTTC
cdr3_aa: CASRKPTTSVQYF

d_call: TRBD1
cdr3_length: 14
j_call: TRBJ1-4
clone_size: .
v_call: TRBV6-6
cdr3_nt: TGTGCCACCGGAAAACAGGGGGCAGTGGAAAAACTGTTTTTT
cdr3_aa: CATGKQGAVEKLFF

d_call: TRBD1
cdr3_length: 14
j_call: TRBJ1-1
clone_size: once
v_call: TRBV5-1
cdr3_nt: TGCGCCAGCAGCACGACAGGGGGAAACACTGAAGCTTTCTTT
cdr3_aa: CASSTTGGNTEAFF

d_call: .
cdr3_length: 12
j_call: TRBJ1-5
clone_size: .
v_call: TRBV9
cdr3_nt: TGTGCCAGCAGCCCTCGGGATCAGCCCCAGCATTTT
cdr3_aa: CASSPRDQPQHF

d_call: .
cdr3_length: 14
j_call: TRBJ2-3
clone_size: .
v_call: TRBV6-1
cdr3_nt: TGTGCCAGCAGCCGAACTAGACTCCAAGATACGCAGTATTTT
cdr3_aa: CASSRTRLQDTQYF

d_call: TRBD1
cdr3_length: 14
j_call: TRBJ1-1
clone_size: .
v_call: TRBV5-1
cdr3_nt: TGCGCCAGCAGCCCCGGGACAGGGCACACTGAAGCTTTCTTT
cdr3_aa: CASSPGTGHTEAFF

d_call: .
cdr3_length: 14
j_call: TRBJ2-7
clone_size: once
v_call: TRBV30
cdr3_nt: TGTGCCTGGAGTGTAATACAGGGTTGGGGCGAGCAGTACTTC
cdr3_aa: CAWSVIQGWGEQYF

d_call: .
cdr3_length: 12
j_call: TRBJ1-1
clone_size: .
v_call: TRBV18
cdr3_nt: TGTGCCAGCTCACAACCGAACACTGAAGCTTTCTTT
cdr3_aa: CASSQPNTEAFF

d_call: .
cdr3_length: 15
j_call: TRBJ1-5
clone_size: .
v_call: TRBV27
cdr3_nt: TGTGCCAGCAGTTTATCAAGGTGGGGCAATCAGCCCCAGCATTTT
cdr3_aa: CASSLSRWGNQPQHF

d_call: TRBD1
cdr3_length: 13
j_call: TRBJ2-7
clone_size: .
v_call: TRBV7-2
cdr3_nt: TGTGCCAGCAGCCGGGACAGACCCTACGAGCAGTACTTC
cdr3_aa: CASSRDRPYEQYF

d_call: .
cdr3_length: 13
j_call: TRBJ1-3
clone_size: .
v_call: TRBV5-8
cdr3_nt: TGTGCCAGCACGCAGGGCCCGACGGACACCATATATTTT
cdr3_aa: CASTQGPTDTIYF

d_call: .
cdr3_length: 14
j_call: TRBJ2-5
clone_size: .
v_call: TRBV5-1
cdr3_nt: TGCGCCAGCAGCTTTGGGGCAGGACAAGAGACCCAGTACTTC
cdr3_aa: CASSFGAGQETQYF

d_call: .
cdr3_length: 12
j_call: TRBJ2-2
clone_size: .
v_call: TRBV6-7
cdr3_nt: TGTGCCAGCAAGTCTAGTCCCGGGGAGCTGTTTTTT
cdr3_aa: CASKSSPGELFF

d_call: .
cdr3_length: 15
j_call: TRBJ1-3
clone_size: .
v_call: TRBV27
cdr3_nt: TGTGCCAGCAGGCGGGACTGGGCCTCTGGAAACACCATATATTTT
cdr3_aa: CASRRDWASGNTIYF

d_call: .
cdr3_length: 12
j_call: TRBJ2-7
clone_size: .
v_call: TRBV15
cdr3_nt: TGTGCCACCAGCAAACAGGGTCCCGAGCAGTACTTC
cdr3_aa: CATSKQGPEQYF

d_call: .
cdr3_length: 16
j_call: TRBJ2-1
clone_size: .
v_call: TRBV12-5
cdr3_nt: TGTGCTAGTGGTCCGGCGGGACTCCTGGGCCTCAATGAGCAGTTCTTC
cdr3_aa: CASGPAGLLGLNEQFF

d_call: TRBD1
cdr3_length: 15
j_call: TRBJ1-3
clone_size: .
v_call: TRBV7-9
cdr3_nt: TGTGCCAGCAGCTCCATGACAGGGTCGGGAAACACCATATATTTT
cdr3_aa: CASSSMTGSGNTIYF

d_call: .
cdr3_length: 14
j_call: TRBJ1-3
clone_size: .
v_call: TRBV11-2
cdr3_nt: TGTGCCAGCAGCCTCGGGACCGTTGGAAACACCATATATTTT
cdr3_aa: CASSLGTVGNTIYF

d_call: TRBD1
cdr3_length: 16
j_call: TRBJ2-2
clone_size: .
v_call: TRBV7-2
cdr3_nt: TGTGCCAGCAGCAAACAGGGGGCGATGAACACCGGGGAGCTGTTTTTT
cdr3_aa: CASSKQGAMNTGELFF

d_call: TRBD2
cdr3_length: 15
j_call: TRBJ2-4
clone_size: .
v_call: TRBV7-9
cdr3_nt: TGTGCCAGCAGCTTACATGCGGGAGGGCAGGACATTCAGTACTTC
cdr3_aa: CASSLHAGGQDIQYF

d_call: TRBD1
cdr3_length: 15
j_call: TRBJ2-7
clone_size: once
v_call: TRBV6-5
cdr3_nt: TGTGCCAGCAGTTTTACCGGGACAGGGGGGTACGAGCAGTACTTC
cdr3_aa: CASSFTGTGGYEQYF

d_call: TRBD1
cdr3_length: 14
j_call: TRBJ1-5
clone_size: once
v_call: TRBV7-2
cdr3_nt: TGTGCCAGCAGCCAGGGGGACGCCAGGAAGCCCCAGCATTTT
cdr3_aa: CASSQGDARKPQHF

d_call: .
cdr3_length: 14
j_call: TRBJ2-7
clone_size: .
v_call: TRBV30
cdr3_nt: TGTGCCTGGAGACACGTCGCAGGCAAGTACGAGCAGTACTTC
cdr3_aa: CAWRHVAGKYEQYF

d_call: TRBD2
cdr3_length: 15
j_call: TRBJ2-7
clone_size: .
v_call: TRBV7-2
cdr3_nt: TGTGCCAGCAGCTTAGCTAGCGGGGGACCCTACGAGCAGTACTTC
cdr3_aa: CASSLASGGPYEQYF

d_call: .
cdr3_length: 14
j_call: TRBJ2-5
clone_size: .
v_call: TRBV5-6
cdr3_nt: TGTGCCAGCAGCTTGGGCAGGGGCCAAGAGACCCAGTACTTC
cdr3_aa: CASSLGRGQETQYF

d_call: TRBD2
cdr3_length: 14
j_call: TRBJ2-7
clone_size: .
v_call: TRBV2
cdr3_nt: TGTGCCAGCAGTGGGGGACTAGCGGGAGGCGAGCAGTACTTC
cdr3_aa: CASSGGLAGGEQYF

d_call: TRBD1
cdr3_length: 16
j_call: TRBJ2-7
clone_size: once
v_call: TRBV9
cdr3_nt: TGTGCCAGCAGCGCGAGCCGGGACAGCAAGTATTACGAGCAGTACTTC
cdr3_aa: CASSASRDSKYYEQYF

d_call: .
cdr3_length: 15
j_call: TRBJ2-7
clone_size: .
v_call: TRBV7-8
cdr3_nt: TGTGCCAGCAGCTTAATGGGGCGGGTCGGATACGAGCAGTACTTC
cdr3_aa: CASSLMGRVGYEQYF

d_call: .
cdr3_length: 14
j_call: TRBJ2-7
clone_size: .
v_call: TRBV7-9
cdr3_nt: TGTGCCAGCAGCTTAGCGGGTCCTTCTAACGAGCAGTACTTC
cdr3_aa: CASSLAGPSNEQYF